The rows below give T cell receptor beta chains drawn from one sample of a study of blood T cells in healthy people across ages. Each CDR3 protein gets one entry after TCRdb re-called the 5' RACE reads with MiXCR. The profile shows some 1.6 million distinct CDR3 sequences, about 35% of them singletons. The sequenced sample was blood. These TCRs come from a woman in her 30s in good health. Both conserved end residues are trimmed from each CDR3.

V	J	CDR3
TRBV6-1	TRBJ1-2	ASSEARGPGLDGYT
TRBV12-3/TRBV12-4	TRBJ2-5	ASTPSFSEETQY
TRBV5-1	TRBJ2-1	ASSGGWDEQF
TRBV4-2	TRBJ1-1	ASSQEGSMNTEAF
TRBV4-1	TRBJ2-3	ASSSGLIRVPDTQY
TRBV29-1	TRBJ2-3	SGTGFLGTDTQY
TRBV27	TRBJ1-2	ASSCGQGAGGYT
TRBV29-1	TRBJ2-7	SARNPQHGYEQY
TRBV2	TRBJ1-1	ASSPVDRLLNTEAF
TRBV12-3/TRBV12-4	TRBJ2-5	ASGRPLGTQY
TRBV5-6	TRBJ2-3	ASSQGVGDGTDTQY
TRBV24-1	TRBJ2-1	ATSDTNKGGEQF
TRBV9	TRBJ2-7	ASSVGPSGSYEQY
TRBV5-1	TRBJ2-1	AGSLYSSYNEQF
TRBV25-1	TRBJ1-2	ASSDLSRGGANYGYT
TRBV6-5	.	ASRPLGGNEQY
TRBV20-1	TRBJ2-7	NARASGSLSYEQY
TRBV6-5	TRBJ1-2	ASSGSPAYGYT
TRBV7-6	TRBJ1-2	AGSLEDSSNYGYT
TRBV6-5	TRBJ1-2	ASSTGRGQNNYGYT
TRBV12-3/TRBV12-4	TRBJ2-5	ASSFMYGETQY
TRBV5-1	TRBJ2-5	ASSLIGLPQETQY
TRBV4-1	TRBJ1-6	ASSQDRAVTYNSPLH
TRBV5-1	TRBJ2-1	ASSLIRAGGSYEQF
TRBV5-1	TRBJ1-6	ASSFDVVPGSNTPLH
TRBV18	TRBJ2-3	ASKLQGSGTDTQY
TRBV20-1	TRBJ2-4	SASGNAKNIQY
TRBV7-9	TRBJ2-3	ASSSLVSSTDTQY
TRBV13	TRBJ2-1	ASSLGGRISYNEQF
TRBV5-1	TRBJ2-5	ASSLEGGVRETQY
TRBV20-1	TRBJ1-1	SARGYGIKNTEAF
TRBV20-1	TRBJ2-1	SASRAGVVSCNEQF
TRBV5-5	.	ASSLWWDEQY
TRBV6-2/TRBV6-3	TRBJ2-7	ASSYSSGRNEQY
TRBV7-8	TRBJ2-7	ASSWDRGGYEQY
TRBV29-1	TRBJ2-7	SVEFPGQGWEQY
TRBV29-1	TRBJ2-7	SVSGNTYEQY
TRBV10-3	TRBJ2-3	AISEWGTSGTDTQY
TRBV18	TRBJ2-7	ASSPTGGLSYEQY
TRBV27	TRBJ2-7	ASSFRQTYEQY
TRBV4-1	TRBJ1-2	ASAGAGYGYT
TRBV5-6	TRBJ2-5	ASSLYRVQGETQY
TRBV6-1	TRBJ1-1	ASSVPDREAF
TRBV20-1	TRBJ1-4	SAGKGASNEKLF
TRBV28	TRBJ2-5	ASSQGDVALQGTQY
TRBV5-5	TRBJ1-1	ASSRAGQSEAF
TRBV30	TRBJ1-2	AWSGYYGYT
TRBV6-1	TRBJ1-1	AGTYPGSTEAF
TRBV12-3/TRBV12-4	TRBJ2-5	ASSPGRLAGMGETQY
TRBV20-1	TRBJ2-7	SARVGQGALSYEQY
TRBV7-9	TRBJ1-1	ASSYMTGNTEVF
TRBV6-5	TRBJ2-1	ASRYVAGGLNEQF
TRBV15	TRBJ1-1	ATSSPPQVEAF
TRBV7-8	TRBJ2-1	ASSFSGTSGLFGQF
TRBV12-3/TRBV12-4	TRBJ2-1	ASRGTSQF
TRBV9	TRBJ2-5	ASSVGGGLKGETQY
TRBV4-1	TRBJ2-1	ASSQESRAIYNEQF
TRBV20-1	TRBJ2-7	SVRDRRQGTYEQY